This is a list of T cell receptor beta chains from one sample in a study of T cell responses to AZD1222 COVID-19 vaccine. Produced via immunoSEQ multiplex PCR; TCRdb's table is partial and in-frame only. The sample carries roughly 120,000 clones, over 75% recorded once. The starting material was peripheral blood, obtained on day 0 of AZD1222 vaccination. The receptors stem from an adult in good health. The CDR3 runs from the conserved cysteine through the conserved F or W. Each record gives: clone size, D gene, V gene, J gene, CDR3 DNA, CDR3 protein. The D gene is left open where the match is weak. Some rows have no size entry. The others give once, few or many, or a class for an expanded clone.

>.|.|TRBV12-3/TRBV12-4|TRBJ2-7
TGTGCCACCCAGGGTCAGGGAGGATACGAGCAGTACTTC
CATQGQGGYEQYF
>.|TRBD2|TRBV7-2|TRBJ2-1
TGTGCCAGCAGCTTGGTTGGGACTAGCGGGAACTACAATGAGCAGTTCTTC
CASSLVGTSGNYNEQFF
>.|.|TRBV6-6|TRBJ1-1
TGTGCCAGCAGCCCGCAGGGGAACACTGAAGCTTTCTTT
CASSPQGNTEAFF
>.|.|TRBV2|TRBJ1-2
TGTGCCAGCAGTGACAGGGGCTACTATGGCTACACCTTC
CASSDRGYYGYTF
>.|.|TRBV6-5|TRBJ1-2
TGTGCCAGCAGTTACCCGGGGGTTGGCTACACCTTC
CASSYPGVGYTF
>.|TRBD1|TRBV7-2|TRBJ1-1
TGTGCCAGCAGCGCTCAAACAGGGGGCTCTGAAGCTTTCTTT
CASSAQTGGSEAFF
>.|.|TRBV2|TRBJ1-4
TGTGCCAGCAGTGAGATCTATTGGCTAAATGAAAAACTGTTTTTT
CASSEIYWLNEKLFF
>.|TRBD2|TRBV10-3|TRBJ2-7
TGTGCCATCAGTGAGTCCCGTGCGGGGGGTTACTACGAGCAGTACTTC
CAISESRAGGYYEQYF
>.|.|TRBV10-3|TRBJ2-7
TGTGCCATTTTCTCACCGGGACAAGGAAACGAGCAGTACTTC
CAIFSPGQGNEQYF
>.|.|TRBV27|TRBJ1-1
TGTGCCAGCACTACAGGGAACACTGAAGCTTTCTTT
CASTTGNTEAFF
>once|.|TRBV28|TRBJ1-2
TGTGCCAGCTGGGACCGCGCGAGATTAGGCTACACCTTC
CASWDRARLGYTF
>.|.|TRBV28|TRBJ1-2
TGTGCCAGCAGTGGCAGCTACTATGGCTACACCTTC
CASSGSYYGYTF
>once|.|TRBV30|TRBJ1-5
TGTGCCTGGAGGCTTGCGGCAGGGCGCAATCAGCCCCAGCATTTT
CAWRLAAGRNQPQHF
>once|.|TRBV6-4|TRBJ2-2
TGTGCCAGCAGTGGCCAAAACACCGGGGAGCTGTTTTTT
CASSGQNTGELFF
>.|TRBD1|TRBV28|TRBJ1-2
TGTGCCAGCAGGACCTATAGAGGACAGGGAGAAGGCTACACCTTC
CASRTYRGQGEGYTF
>few|TRBD2|TRBV4-3|TRBJ2-1
TGCGCCAGCAGCCTGGGACTAGCGGGGGGCTACAATGAGCAGTTCTTC
CASSLGLAGGYNEQFF
>.|TRBD1|TRBV7-2|TRBJ2-2
TGTGCCAGCAGCGAACAGGGGTTGGACACCGGGGAGCTGTTTTTT
CASSEQGLDTGELFF
>.|TRBD1|TRBV10-3|TRBJ1-1
TGTGCCATCAGTGAGAGGGGGCCGGACACTGAAGCTTTCTTT
CAISERGPDTEAFF
>.|TRBD1|TRBV19|TRBJ1-5
TGTGCCAGTAGTATCGTTTGGGACAGGGCTAGAAATCAGCCCCAGCATTTT
CASSIVWDRARNQPQHF
>.|.|TRBV28|TRBJ1-2
TGTGCCAGCAGTTCCCCCCTGGAAGCTAACTATGGCTACACCTTC
CASSSPLEANYGYTF
>.|.|TRBV5-1|TRBJ1-2
TGCGCCAGCAGCCCGAGGGGTGACTATGGCTACACCTTC
CASSPRGDYGYTF
>.|.|TRBV15|TRBJ1-4
TGTGCCACCAGCAGGACGATGGGGACGGGGAATGAAAAACTGTTTTTT
CATSRTMGTGNEKLFF
>.|.|TRBV30|TRBJ1-2
TGTGCCTGGAGTGACAGGGAAAGCGGCTACACCTTC
CAWSDRESGYTF
>.|.|TRBV7-8|TRBJ2-7
TGTGCCAGCAGCCGGGGACAAGTTCACTCCGACGAGCAGTACTTC
CASSRGQVHSDEQYF
>.|.|TRBV4-1|TRBJ1-5
TGCGCCAGCAGCCAGGAGGCCCCGCGGGATCAGCCCCAGCATTTT
CASSQEAPRDQPQHF
>.|TRBD2|TRBV9|TRBJ2-5
TGTGCCAGCAGCTCAGCCCTCCGACTAGCGGGGGGGATTGGAGTTGAGACCCAGTACTTC
CASSSALRLAGGIGVETQYF
>.|.|TRBV6-2/TRBV6-3|TRBJ2-3
TGTGCCAGCAGTGCCCCGGGACGGAGGGGGTCGGATACGCAGTATTTT
CASSAPGRRGSDTQYF
>few|.|TRBV5-1|TRBJ1-1
TGCGCCAGCAGCTTGGATCTCGGGCGTAACACTGAAGCTTTCTTT
CASSLDLGRNTEAFF
>.|.|TRBV6-5|TRBJ2-3
TGTGCCAGCAGTTACTCGGAGTTGAGCACAGATACGCAGTATTTT
CASSYSELSTDTQYF
>.|.|TRBV3-1/TRBV3-2|TRBJ2-3
TGTGCCAGCAGCCAAGACGATTCAGGGGCAGATACGCAGTATTTT
CASSQDDSGADTQYF
>.|.|TRBV3-1/TRBV3-2|TRBJ2-5
TGTGCCAGCAGCCAAGACAGGGGTGGAGGAGAGACCCAGTACTTC
CASSQDRGGGETQYF
>.|.|TRBV5-6|TRBJ2-7
TGTGCCAGCACAAGGGACATAGGGCGGGACGAGCAGTACTTC
CASTRDIGRDEQYF
>few|.|TRBV30|TRBJ1-4
TGTGCCTGGACAGTCGGTGGGTTTGACGAAAAACTGTTTTTT
CAWTVGGFDEKLFF
>.|.|TRBV7-9|TRBJ1-1
TGTGCCAGCAGCTACGCACCGAACACTGAAGCTTTCTTT
CASSYAPNTEAFF
>.|.|TRBV5-6|TRBJ1-1
TGTGCCAGCAGCTTGGAGTCAGGGGTGAACACTGAAGCTTTCTTT
CASSLESGVNTEAFF
>.|.|TRBV6-5|TRBJ2-7
TGTGCCAGCACCCAAGGGGGGGAGCAGTACTTC
CASTQGGEQYF
>.|.|TRBV3-1/TRBV3-2|TRBJ2-5
TGTGCCAGCATCGGACCTGCGGGACCCCGGCTCCAAGAGACCCAGTACTTC
CASIGPAGPRLQETQYF
>.|.|TRBV16|TRBJ1-5
TGTGCCAGCAGCCAAGAGGGGAATAGCAATCAGCCCCAGCATTTT
CASSQEGNSNQPQHF
>.|.|TRBV7-2|TRBJ2-3
TGTGCCAGCACCTCCTGGGGTGGGCGGGACTTTCCCACAGATACGCAGTATTTT
CASTSWGGRDFPTDTQYF
>.|.|TRBV4-3|TRBJ1-1
TGCGCCAGCAGCCAAGGCCGCGGGGCTGAAGCTTTCTTT
CASSQGRGAEAFF
>once|.|TRBV23-1|TRBJ2-5
TGCGCCAGCACTGACAACAGGGTAGAGACCCAGTACTTC
CASTDNRVETQYF
>.|.|TRBV5-6|TRBJ2-5
TGTGCCAGCAGCTTGTCCGAGACCCAGTACTTC
CASSLSETQYF